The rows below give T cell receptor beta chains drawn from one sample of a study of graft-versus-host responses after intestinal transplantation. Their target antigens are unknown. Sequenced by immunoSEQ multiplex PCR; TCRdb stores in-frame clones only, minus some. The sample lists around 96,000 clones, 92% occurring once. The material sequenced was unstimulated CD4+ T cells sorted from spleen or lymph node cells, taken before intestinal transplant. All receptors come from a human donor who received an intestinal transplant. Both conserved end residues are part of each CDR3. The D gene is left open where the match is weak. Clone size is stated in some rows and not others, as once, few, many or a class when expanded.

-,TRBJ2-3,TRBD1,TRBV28,CASSLGGTGGHTQYF,TGTGCCAGCAGTTTAGGGGGGACAGGGGGCCATACGCAGTATTTT
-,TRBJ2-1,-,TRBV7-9,CASSLNGAYNEQFF,TGTGCCAGCAGCTTAAACGGAGCCTACAATGAGCAGTTCTTC
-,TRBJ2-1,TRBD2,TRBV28,CASSFGLLAGVKRNEQFF,TGTGCCAGCAGTTTCGGTCTACTAGCGGGAGTTAAGAGGAATGAGCAGTTCTTC
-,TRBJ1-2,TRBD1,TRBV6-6,CASSYSRTGGGYTF,TGTGCCAGCAGTTACTCCCGGACAGGGGGAGGCTACACCTTC
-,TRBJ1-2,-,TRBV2,CASREQEVDYGYTF,TGTGCCAGCAGGGAGCAGGAGGTGGATTATGGCTACACCTTC
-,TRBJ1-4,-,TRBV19,CASSVRKVISSGQPKLNEKLFF,TGTGCCAGTAGTGTCCGTAAGGTTATTTCCTCTGGGCAGCCGAAACTTAATGAAAAACTGTTTTTT
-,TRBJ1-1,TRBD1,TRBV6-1,CASSVDRGRNTEAFF,TGTGCCAGCAGTGTAGACAGGGGGCGGAACACTGAAGCTTTCTTT
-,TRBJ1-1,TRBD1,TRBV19,CASSITGGSDTEAFF,TGTGCCAGTAGTATAACAGGGGGGTCGGACACTGAAGCTTTCTTT
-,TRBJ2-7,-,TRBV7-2,CASSFRLLSYEQYF,TGTGCCAGCAGCTTCCGACTCCTCTCCTACGAGCAGTACTTC
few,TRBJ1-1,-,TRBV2,CARTRLKQAFF,TGTGCCAGGACAAGGTTGAAACAAGCTTTCTTT
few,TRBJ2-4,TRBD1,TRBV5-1,CASSLLQGAVKNIQYF,TGCGCCAGCAGCTTGCTGCAGGGGGCGGTGAAAAACATTCAGTACTTC
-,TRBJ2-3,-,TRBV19,CASSIGGGKGTDTQYF,TGTGCCAGTAGTATAGGTGGCGGGAAGGGCACAGATACGCAGTATTTT
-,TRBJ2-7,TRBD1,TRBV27,CASSLTLDRAGEQYF,TGTGCCAGCAGTCTCACTCTCGACAGGGCAGGTGAGCAGTACTTC
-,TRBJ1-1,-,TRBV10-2,CASSESHGREGTEAFF,TGCGCCAGCAGTGAGTCGCATGGGAGGGAGGGCACTGAAGCTTTCTTT
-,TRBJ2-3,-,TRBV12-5,CASTGGADTQYF,TGTGCTAGCACAGGGGGGGCAGATACGCAGTATTTT
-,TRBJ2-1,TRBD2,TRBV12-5,CASGLTRGGSYEQFF,TGTGCTAGTGGCCTGACGCGGGGGGGCTCCTATGAGCAGTTCTTC
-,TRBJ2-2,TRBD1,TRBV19,CASSTLYRTGRGANTGELFF,TGTGCCAGTAGTACGCTTTACAGGACAGGACGAGGCGCGAACACCGGGGAGCTGTTTTTT
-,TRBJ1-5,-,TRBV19,CASSMTVTGSQPQHF,TGTGCCAGTAGTATGACAGTCACAGGGAGTCAGCCCCAGCATTTT
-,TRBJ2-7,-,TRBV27,CASSVQGFGEQYF,TGTGCCAGCAGTGTACAGGGATTTGGCGAGCAGTACTTC
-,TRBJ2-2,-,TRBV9,CASSVATRGALDTGELFF,TGTGCCAGCAGCGTAGCTACACGGGGGGCGCTTGACACCGGGGAGCTGTTTTTT
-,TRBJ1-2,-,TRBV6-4,CASTRPGEAPRGYTF,TGTGCCAGCACCCGCCCGGGGGAGGCCCCGAGGGGCTACACCTTC
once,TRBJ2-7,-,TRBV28,CASNQGGYEQYF,TGTGCCAGCAACCAGGGGGGCTACGAGCAGTACTTC
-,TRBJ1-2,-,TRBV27,CASSLFRDYGYTF,TGTGCCAGCAGTTTATTCAGGGACTATGGCTACACCTTC
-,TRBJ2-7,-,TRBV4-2,CASSQTSGRSPYEQYF,TGTGCCAGCAGCCAAACGAGCGGCCGATCACCCTACGAGCAGTACTTC
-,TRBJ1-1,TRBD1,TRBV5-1,CASSFGGDRDSEAFF,TGCGCCAGCAGCTTCGGGGGGGACAGGGACTCTGAAGCTTTCTTT
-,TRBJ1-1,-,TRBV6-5,CASSYSAGANTEAFF,TGTGCCAGCAGTTACTCGGCAGGGGCGAACACTGAAGCTTTCTTT
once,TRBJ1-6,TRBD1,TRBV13,CASSSGTGFSSPLHF,TGTGCCAGCAGCTCCGGGACAGGGTTTAGTTCACCCCTCCACTTT
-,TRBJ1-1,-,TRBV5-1,CASSLRSNPSEAFF,TGCGCCAGCAGCTTACGGTCGAATCCTTCTGAAGCTTTCTTT
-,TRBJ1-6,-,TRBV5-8,CATRTDLSWSPLHF,TGTGCCACCAGGACAGACCTCTCGTGGTCACCCCTCCACTTT
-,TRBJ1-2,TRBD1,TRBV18,CASSPGQGSYGYTF,TGTGCCAGCTCGCCGGGACAGGGAAGCTATGGCTACACCTTC
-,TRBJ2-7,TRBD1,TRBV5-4,CASSLNYAGGIEQYF,TGTGCCAGCAGCTTGAACTACGCAGGGGGTATCGAGCAGTACTTC
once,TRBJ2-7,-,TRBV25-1,CASSAQDGSSYEQYF,TGTGCCAGCAGTGCCCAGGACGGGAGCTCCTACGAGCAGTACTTC
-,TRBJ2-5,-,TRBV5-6,CASSLWPDGTQYF,TGTGCCAGCAGCTTGTGGCCCGATGGGACCCAGTACTTC
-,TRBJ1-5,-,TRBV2,CASSVLKGVTGPLPQHF,TGTGCCAGCAGCGTGCTCAAGGGGGTGACAGGACCTTTGCCCCAGCATTTT
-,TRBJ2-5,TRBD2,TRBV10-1,CASSEGLAGGQETQYF,TGCGCCAGCAGTGAGGGACTAGCGGGAGGACAAGAGACCCAGTACTTC
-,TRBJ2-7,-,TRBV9,CASSVGGDTYEQYF,TGTGCCAGCAGCGTAGGAGGGGACACCTACGAGCAGTACTTC